One and the same sample provided the 20 T cell receptor beta chains below, sequenced in a study of vaccination and CD4 T cells after COVID-19. The treatment is: roughly ten-day PBMC culture with coronavirus spike peptide pools or control peptides (ViraFEST assay). An Oncomine TCR Beta short-read assay was used to sequence the DNA from cultured CD4+ T cells. TCRdb ran MiXCR on the PCR reads and lists one entry per CDR3 protein. Among tens of thousands of distinct CDR3 sequences listed, around half were seen once. These receptors' targets are unknown. Sequencing input: CD4+ T cells from blood, cultured in vitro. Receptor source: a human donor who had recovered from COVID-19.

In its sample, this clonotype was seen once. The J gene is TRBJ1-5, the V gene TRBV5-1; D unresolved. Germline V gives CDR1 SGHRS, CDR2 YFSETQ. CDR3 length: 17 amino acids. V lost 0 bases, J lost 1 base, and 14 bases lay in between. CDR3 sequence (DNA): TGCGCCAGCAGCTTGGGAGGCGGTGATCCCAGCAATCAGCCCCAGCATTTT. Translating it yields CASSLGGGDPSNQPQHF.

The table lists this clonotype with a few counts. J is TRBJ1-1 and V is TRBV19; D call uncertain. CDR1 and CDR2 (germline): LNHDA, SQIVND (reference sequence). V lost 0 bases, J lost 5 bases, and 10 bases lay in between. The CDR3 covers 14 residues. CDR3 in amino acids: CASSIDARGTEAFF. DNA for the CDR3: TGTGCCAGTAGTATAGATGCGCGGGGAACTGAAGCTTTCTTT.

This chain uses TRBV5-1 with TRBJ2-3; TRBD2 aligns across 9 bases. CDR1 SGHRS and CDR2 YFSETQ come from the germline V gene. The CDR3 consists of 14 residues. J was trimmed by 6 bases and V by 0 bases; bases with no gene match: 2. CDR3 nucleotides: TGCGCCAGCAGCTTGGAAGCGGGGGGTGATACGCAGTATTTT. The encoded protein is CASSLEAGGDTQYF.

This clonotype has only one observation. CDR3 sequence reads: CASSLTSFWTGGDYGYTF. CDR3 nucleotides: TGTGCCAGCAGCTTAACGTCCTTTTGGACGGGGGGGGACTATGGCTACACCTTC. The chain joins TRBV7-8 to TRBJ1-2; tentatively, D is TRBD1 (5 bases). Germline CDR1 SGHVS, CDR2 FQNEAQ. V was cut by 2 bases and J by 3 bases, with 22 bases left in between. This CDR3 has 18 amino acids.

The V gene is TRBV5-1, the J gene TRBJ2-5, with D possibly being TRBD2 (6 bases). Trimming removed 0 bases at V and 2 bases at J, with 11 bases between. CDR3 length equals 15 residues. Germline lookup yields CDR1 SGHRS and CDR2 YFSETQ. CDR3 region: CASSLDGRRQETQYF. The CDR3 DNA is TGCGCCAGCAGCTTGGATGGGAGGAGGCAAGAGACCCAGTACTTC. Filled out from reference TRBV5-1 and TRBJ2-5, the complete variable domain reads KAGVTQTPRYLIKTRGQQVTLSCSPISGHRSVSWYQQTPGQGLQFLFEYFSETQRNKGNFPGRFSGRQFSNSRSEMNVSTLELGDSALYLCASSLDGRRQETQYFGPGTRLLVL.

In this sample, this clonotype turned up once. The chain links TRBV19 to TRBJ1-5, with no clear D. This CDR3 has 13 residues. The V end was cut by 2 bases, the J end by 8 bases, with 10 bases between. Germline lookup yields CDR1 LNHDA and CDR2 SQIVND (reference sequence). CDR3 residues: CASSIRSGEPQHF. CDR3 DNA sequence: TGTGCCAGTAGTATAAGGTCCGGGGAGCCCCAGCATTTT.

In its sample, this clonotype was seen once. The chain carries TRBV20-1 and TRBJ2-3; 11 bases are a match to TRBD2. CDR3 size: 16 residues. Trimming cost V 4 bases and J 2 bases; bases outside gene matches: 8. The germline V gene encodes CDR1 DFQATT and CDR2 SNEGSKA (reference sequence). The CDR3 DNA sequence: TGCAGTGCTACCGGGACTAGCGGAGCACTCACAGATACGCAGTATTTT. Translation gives CSATGTSGALTDTQYF.

J is TRBJ2-5 and V is TRBV20-1; D tentatively fits TRBD1 or TRBD2 (6 bases each). The CDR3 has 14 residues. The germline V gene has CDR1 DFQATT and CDR2 SNEGSKA (reference sequence). The V gene lost 3 bases and the J gene lost 10 bases, with 21 bases spanning the gap. The CDR3 sequence is CSASIRGQRVVQYF. CDR3 sequence (DNA): TGCAGTGCTAGTATCCGGGGGCAGAGAGTTGTCCAGTACTTC.

The chain recombines TRBV7-9 with TRBJ1-2; D might be TRBD1 (5 bases). The CDR3 is 14 residues long. Germline-derived CDR1 and CDR2 are SEHNR and FQNEAQ (reference sequence). V lost 5 bases and J 0 bases, leaving 10 bases between the germline ends. The CDR3 is CASSRDATNYGYTF. The CDR3 DNA is TGTGCCAGCAGCCGGGACGCAACTAACTATGGCTACACCTTC. The variable domain in full, with the rest retrieved from reference TRBV7-9 and TRBJ1-2, is DTGVSQNPRHKITKRGQNVTFRCDPISEHNRLYWYRQTLGQGPEFLTYFQNEAQLEKSRLLSDRFSAERPKGSFSTLEIQRTEQGDSAMYLCASSRDATNYGYTFGSGTRLTVV.

The rearrangement links TRBV12-3 or TRBV12-4 to TRBJ2-3; 11 bases are a match to TRBD2. The CDR3 has 13 amino acids. The CDR3 is CASASGGYDTQYF. The DNA for the CDR3 is TGTGCTTCGGCTAGCGGGGGGTACGATACGCAGTATTTT.

A word on this clonotype: A clone one base away is much larger, so this may be a read error. This chain uses TRBV7-2 with TRBJ1-6, with D tentatively TRBD1 (5 bases). This CDR3 spans 14 amino acids. Germline loops: CDR1 SGHTA, CDR2 FQGNSA. Between the trimmed V and J ends, which lost 4 bases and 6 bases, there was a span of 10 bases. CDR3 in amino acids: CASSSEGSNSPLHF. DNA of the CDR3: TGTGCCAGCAGCTCTGAGGGGAGTAATTCACCCCTCCACTTT.

This clonotype was seen only a few times. The chain couples TRBV10-1 to TRBJ2-5, with 7 nucleotides matching TRBD1. With V trimmed by 6 bases and J by 2 bases, 9 bases remained unmatched. The CDR3 totals 15 residues. Germline V gene lookup returns CDR1 WNHNN and CDR2 SYGVQD (reference sequence). For the CDR3, the DNA is TGCGCCAGCAGCGCCTCGACAGGGAAGCAAGAGACCCAGTACTTC. Residues: CASSASTGKQETQYF.

The V and J genes are TRBV20-1 and TRBJ1-2; TRBD1 aligns across 7 bases. The CDR3 runs to 15 residues. The J segment lost 0 bases and the V segment lost 6 bases, leaving 10 bases of the junction unmatched. Germline V gene data show CDR1 as DFQATT and CDR2 as SNEGSKA (reference sequence). CDR3 sequence: CSASDRVGANYGYTF. As DNA, the CDR3 is TGCAGTGCCTCCGACAGGGTGGGAGCTAACTATGGCTACACCTTC.

This clonotype was seen only a few times. This chain joins TRBV6-1 and TRBJ2-7, with a possible D match to TRBD1 (6 bases). V was cut by 7 bases and J by 7 bases, with 17 bases left in between. CDR3 length: 13 amino acids. The V gene's germline CDR1 is MNHNS and CDR2 SASEGT. CDR3 DNA: TGTGCCAGCACGGGCAGGGGAAATGGGGAGCAGTACTTC. It is translated as CASTGRGNGEQYF.

Only a few counts were recorded for this clonotype. The chain uses TRBV7-2 and TRBJ1-5; D not certain. CDR1 is SGHTA and CDR2 is FQGNSA in the germline V gene. The CDR3 has 15 residues. V lost 0 bases and J lost 7, with 13 bases in between. In DNA, the CDR3 is TGTGCCAGCAGCTTAGCGGGGAGGGATGACCAGCCCCAGCATTTT. It translates to CASSLAGRDDQPQHF.

The J gene is TRBJ1-2, the V gene TRBV12-3 or TRBV12-4; TRBD1 is a possible D gene (5 bases). The V gene lost 5 bases and the J gene lost 3 bases, with 10 bases spanning the gap. The CDR3 spans 13 residues. The CDR3 DNA sequence: TGTGCCAGCAGTCCAGGGATGGACTATGGCTACACCTTC. This translates into CASSPGMDYGYTF.

This clonotype was observed a few times. This rearrangement joins TRBV6-1 to TRBJ1-1; D is possibly TRBD1 (5 bases). The V and J ends lost 5 bases and 7 bases respectively, with 11 bases between them. CDR3 length equals 12 residues. Per the germline V gene, CDR1 is MNHNS and CDR2 is SASEGT. As DNA, the CDR3 is TGTGCCAGCAGTCTCCCAGGGATTGAAGCTTTCTTT. As protein: CASSLPGIEAFF.

By its share, this clonotype is large. The chain combines TRBV15 with TRBJ1-2; D gene uncertain. Germline values: CDR1 LNHNV, CDR2 YYDKDF (reference sequence). This CDR3 spans 14 amino acids. V was clipped by 1 base and J by 4 bases, with 10 bases between them. CDR3 nucleotide sequence: TGTGCCACCAGCAGAGGGGAGGGAAGCTATGGCTACACCTTC. Amino acid sequence: CATSRGEGSYGYTF.

The chain's CDR3 is CASSLRTGGAGGLYEQYF. The CDR3 DNA is TGTGCCAGCAGTTTGCGGACAGGGGGCGCGGGAGGGCTCTACGAGCAGTACTTC. The chain carries TRBV28 and TRBJ2-7; TRBD1 aligns across 11 bases. Trimming at V came to 3 bases and at J to 3 bases, leaving 13 bases not matched to a gene. Germline CDR1 and CDR2: MDHEN and SYDVKM. There are 18 residues in the CDR3. Complete variable domain (other parts from reference TRBV28 and TRBJ2-7): DVKVTQSSRYLVKRTGEKVFLECVQDMDHENMFWYRQDPGLGLRLIYFSYDVKMKEKGDIPEGYSVSREKKERFSLILESASTNQTSMYLCASSLRTGGAGGLYEQYFGPGTRLTVT.

The table lists this clonotype with a few counts. V and J are TRBV29-1 and TRBJ1-5; D possibly corresponds to TRBD1 (6 bases). V lost 3 bases, J lost 4 bases, and 16 bases lay in between. This CDR3 contains 15 residues. Germline V CDR1 and CDR2: SQVTM, ANQGSEA. CDR3 sequence (DNA): TGCAGCGTTGAGTTGACAGGCGAACCGAATCAGCCCCAGCATTTT. Translation: CSVELTGEPNQPQHF.